This is a list of T cell receptor beta chains from one sample in a study of cytomegalovirus exposure and HLA in healthy donors. Sequenced by immunoSEQ multiplex PCR; TCRdb stores in-frame clones only, minus some. Of around 200,000 clones listed, around 75% are singletons. The sample taken for sequencing was PBMCs. The receptors were gathered from a middle-aged man in good health and CMV-seropositive. Each CDR3 is given with its conserved first and last residue. D genes are given only for firm matches. A clone size is listed for some rows: how often the clone was seen (once, few, many), or a class if it is expanded.

. TRBJ2-3 TRBV6-6 . TGTGCCAGCAGTTACCCAAACACAGATACGCAGTATTTT CASSYPNTDTQYF
. TRBJ2-7 TRBV6-5 TRBD1 TGTGCCAGCAGTGGGATTCTAGGGGGCCACGAGCAGTACTTC CASSGILGGHEQYF
few TRBJ1-5 TRBV19 TRBD1 TGTGCCAGTCGACTCGACAGGGACAGCAATCAGCCCCAGCATTTT CASRLDRDSNQPQHF
. TRBJ2-7 TRBV7-2 . TGTGCCAGCAGCTTAGGGGGCATTTACGAGCAGTACTTC CASSLGGIYEQYF
. TRBJ2-3 TRBV5-1 TRBD1 TGCGCCAGCAGCTTGACAGGGGACACAGATACGCAGTATTTT CASSLTGDTDTQYF
. TRBJ2-3 TRBV9 TRBD1 TGTGCCAGCGGCTTAAAGCCAGGGGGCGGCACAGATACGCAGTATTTT CASGLKPGGGTDTQYF
once TRBJ1-1 TRBV6-1 . TGTGCCAGCAATTCGGGGTTTATGAACACTGAAGCTTTCTTT CASNSGFMNTEAFF
. TRBJ2-1 TRBV25-1 . TGTGCCAGCAGTGAGGTCCGAGGGGGATACAATGAGCAGTTCTTC CASSEVRGGYNEQFF
once TRBJ1-3 TRBV30 . TGTGCCTGGAGTGTACGGGTAATGGCTTCTCGCTCTGGAAACGCCATATATTTT CAWSVRVMASRSGNAIYF
. TRBJ1-4 TRBV28 TRBD1 TGTGCCAGCAGTTTAGACAGGGTCCGTGAAAAACTGTTTTTT CASSLDRVREKLFF
once TRBJ1-2 TRBV5-6 TRBD1 TGTGCCAGCAGCCGGAACAGGGGTAACTATGGCTACACCTTC CASSRNRGNYGYTF
. TRBJ2-6 TRBV6-5 . TGTGCCAGCGGGGCGGGGTCCTCTGGGGCCAACGTCCTGACTTTC CASGAGSSGANVLTF
. TRBJ2-1 TRBV4-2 TRBD2 TGTGCCAGCAGCTCACCGGGACTATACAATGAGCAGTTCTTC CASSSPGLYNEQFF
. TRBJ1-1 TRBV7-2 . TGTGCCAGCAGCTTAAACCCTACCATGAACACTGAAGCTTTCTTT CASSLNPTMNTEAFF
. TRBJ1-5 TRBV2 TRBD1 TGTGCCAGCAAGGGACAGAATAGCAATCAGCCCCAGCATTTT CASKGQNSNQPQHF
. TRBJ2-7 TRBV2 . TGTGCCAGCAGAGGGACAATTTTAGAGCAGTACTTC CASRGTILEQYF
. TRBJ2-1 TRBV6-5 TRBD2 TGTGCCAGCAAGAGTAGCGGGGGGGCCTACAATGAGCAGTTCTTC CASKSSGGAYNEQFF
once TRBJ1-1 TRBV6-5 TRBD1 TGTGCCAGCAGTTACTACAGGGGCGACGACACTGAAGCTTTCTTT CASSYYRGDDTEAFF
. TRBJ2-1 TRBV9 TRBD2 TGTGCCAGCAGCGTTAGCGGGGGGATGTACAATGAGCAGTTCTTC CASSVSGGMYNEQFF
. TRBJ1-2 TRBV29-1 . TGCAGCGTTGGGATGCAGGAGGGTGCGAGTGGCTACACCTTC CSVGMQEGASGYTF
few TRBJ2-1 TRBV5-1 . TGCGCCAGCAGCTTGGGGACATTCTCCTACAATGAGCAGTTCTTC CASSLGTFSYNEQFF
. TRBJ1-4 TRBV4-1 TRBD1 TGCGCCAGCAGCCAAGGTTCCTCCGGGACAGGGAACGAAAAACTGTTTTTT CASSQGSSGTGNEKLFF